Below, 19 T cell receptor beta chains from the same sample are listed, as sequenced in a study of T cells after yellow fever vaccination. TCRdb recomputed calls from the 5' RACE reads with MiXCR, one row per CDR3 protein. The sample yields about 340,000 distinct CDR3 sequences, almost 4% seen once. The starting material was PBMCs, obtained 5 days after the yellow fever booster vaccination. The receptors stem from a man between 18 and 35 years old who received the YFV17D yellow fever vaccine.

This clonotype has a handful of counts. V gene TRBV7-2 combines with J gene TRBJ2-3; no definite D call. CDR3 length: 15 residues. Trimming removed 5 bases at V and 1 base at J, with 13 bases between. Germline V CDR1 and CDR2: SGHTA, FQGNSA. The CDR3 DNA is TGTGCCAGCAGCCCACCCGAGTCGGGCACAGATACGCAGTATTTT. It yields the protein CASSPPESGTDTQYF.

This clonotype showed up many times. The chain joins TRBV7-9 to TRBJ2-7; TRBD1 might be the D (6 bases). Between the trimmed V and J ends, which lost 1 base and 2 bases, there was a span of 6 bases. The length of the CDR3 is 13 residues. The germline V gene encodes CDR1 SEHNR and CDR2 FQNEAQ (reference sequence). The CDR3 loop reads CASSLGTAYEQYV. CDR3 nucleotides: TGTGCCAGCAGCTTAGGGACAGCCTACGAGCAGTACGTC.

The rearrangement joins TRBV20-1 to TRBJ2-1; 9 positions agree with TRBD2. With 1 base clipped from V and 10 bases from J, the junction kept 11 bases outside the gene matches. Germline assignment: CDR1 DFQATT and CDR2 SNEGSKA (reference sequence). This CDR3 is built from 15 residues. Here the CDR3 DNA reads TGCAGTGCTAGAGCGAATAGGCGGGGGGGCCGGGAGCAGTTCTTC. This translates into CSARANRRGGREQFF.

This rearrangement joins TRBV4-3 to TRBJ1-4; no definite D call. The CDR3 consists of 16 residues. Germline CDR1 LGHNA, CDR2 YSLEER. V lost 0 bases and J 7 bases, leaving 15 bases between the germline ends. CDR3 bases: TGCGCCAGCAGCCAAGATTTGGGCCGGTTGGGTGAAAAACTGTTTTTT. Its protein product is CASSQDLGRLGEKLFF.

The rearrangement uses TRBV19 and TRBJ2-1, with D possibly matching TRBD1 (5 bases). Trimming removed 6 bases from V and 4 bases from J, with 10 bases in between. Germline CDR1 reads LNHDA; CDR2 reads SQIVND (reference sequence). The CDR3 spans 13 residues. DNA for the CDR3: TGTGCCAGTAGAGGGGCAGATTACAATGAGCAGTTCTTC. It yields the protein CASRGADYNEQFF.

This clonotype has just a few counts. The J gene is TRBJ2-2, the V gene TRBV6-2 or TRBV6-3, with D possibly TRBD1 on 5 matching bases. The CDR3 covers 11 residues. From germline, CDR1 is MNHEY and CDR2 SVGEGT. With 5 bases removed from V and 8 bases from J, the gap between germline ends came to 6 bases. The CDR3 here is CASSQGGELFF. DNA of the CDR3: TGTGCCAGCAGTCAGGGAGGGGAGCTGTTTTTT.

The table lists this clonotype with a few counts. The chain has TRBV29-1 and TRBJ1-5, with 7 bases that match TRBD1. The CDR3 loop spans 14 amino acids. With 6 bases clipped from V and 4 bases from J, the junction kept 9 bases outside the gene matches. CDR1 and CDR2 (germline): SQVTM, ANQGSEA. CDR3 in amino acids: CSVAGTDRNQPQHF. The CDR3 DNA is TGCAGCGTCGCAGGGACAGACCGAAATCAGCCCCAGCATTTT.

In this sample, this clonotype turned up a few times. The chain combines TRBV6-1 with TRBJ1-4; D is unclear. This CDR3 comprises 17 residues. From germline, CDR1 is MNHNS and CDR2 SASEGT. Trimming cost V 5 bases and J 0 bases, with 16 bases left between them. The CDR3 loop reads CASSMPRHLATNEKLFF. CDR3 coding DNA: TGTGCCAGCAGTATGCCCCGACATCTTGCAACTAATGAAAAACTGTTTTTT.

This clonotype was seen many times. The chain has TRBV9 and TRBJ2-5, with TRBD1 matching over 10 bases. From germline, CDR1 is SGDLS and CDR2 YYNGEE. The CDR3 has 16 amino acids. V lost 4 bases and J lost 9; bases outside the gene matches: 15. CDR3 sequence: CASSPGQGFLTEAQYF. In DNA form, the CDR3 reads TGTGCCAGCAGCCCGGGACAGGGGTTTCTTACCGAGGCCCAGTACTTC.

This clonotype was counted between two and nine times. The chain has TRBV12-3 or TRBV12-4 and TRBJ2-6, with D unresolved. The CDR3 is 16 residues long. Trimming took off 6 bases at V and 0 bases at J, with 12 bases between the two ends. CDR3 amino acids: CASSPVFSSGANVLTF. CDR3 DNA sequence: TGTGCCAGCAGCCCGGTATTTAGCTCTGGGGCCAACGTCCTGACTTTC.

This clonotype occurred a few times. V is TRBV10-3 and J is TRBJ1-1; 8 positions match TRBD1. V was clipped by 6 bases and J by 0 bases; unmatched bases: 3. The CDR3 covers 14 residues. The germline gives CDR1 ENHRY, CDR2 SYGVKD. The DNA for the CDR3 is TGTGCCATCAGCGGGGACAGGTTGAACACTGAAGCTTTCTTT. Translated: CAISGDRLNTEAFF.

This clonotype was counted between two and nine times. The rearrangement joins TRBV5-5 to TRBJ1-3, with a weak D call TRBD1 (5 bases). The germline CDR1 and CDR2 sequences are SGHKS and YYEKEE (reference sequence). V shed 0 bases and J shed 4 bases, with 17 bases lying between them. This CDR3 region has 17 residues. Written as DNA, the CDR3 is TGTGCCAGCAGCTTGGATTTCAGGGCTTCCTCGGGAAACACCATATATTTT. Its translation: CASSLDFRASSGNTIYF.

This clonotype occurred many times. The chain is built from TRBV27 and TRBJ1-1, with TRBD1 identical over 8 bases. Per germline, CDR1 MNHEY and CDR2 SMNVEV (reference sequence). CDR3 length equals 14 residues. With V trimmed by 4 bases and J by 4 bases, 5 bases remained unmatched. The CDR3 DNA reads TGTGCCAGCAGTTGGCAGGGGGCTAGCACTGAAGCTTTCTTT. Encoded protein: CASSWQGASTEAFF.

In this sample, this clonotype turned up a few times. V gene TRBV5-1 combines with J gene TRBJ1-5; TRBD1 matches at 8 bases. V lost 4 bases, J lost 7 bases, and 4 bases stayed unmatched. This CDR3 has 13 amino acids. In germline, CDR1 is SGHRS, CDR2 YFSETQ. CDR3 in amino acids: CASSRTGSQPQHF. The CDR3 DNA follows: TGCGCCAGCAGCCGGACAGGGAGCCAGCCCCAGCATTTT.

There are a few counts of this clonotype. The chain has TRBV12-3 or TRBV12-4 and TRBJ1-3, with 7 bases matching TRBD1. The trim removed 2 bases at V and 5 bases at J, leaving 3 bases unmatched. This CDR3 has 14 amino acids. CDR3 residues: CASSLPQGRNTIYF. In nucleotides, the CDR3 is TGTGCCAGCAGTTTACCACAGGGGAGAAACACCATATATTTT.

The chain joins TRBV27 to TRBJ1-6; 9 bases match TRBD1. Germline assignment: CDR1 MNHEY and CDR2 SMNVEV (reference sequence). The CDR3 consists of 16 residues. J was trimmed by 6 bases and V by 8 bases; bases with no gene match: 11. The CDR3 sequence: CASGGKPGQGNSPLHF. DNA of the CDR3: TGTGCCAGCGGAGGCAAGCCGGGACAGGGTAATTCACCCCTCCACTTT.

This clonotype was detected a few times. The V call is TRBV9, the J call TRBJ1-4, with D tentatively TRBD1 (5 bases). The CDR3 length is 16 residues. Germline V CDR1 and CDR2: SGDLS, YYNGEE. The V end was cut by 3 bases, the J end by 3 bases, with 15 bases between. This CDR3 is CASSERWGEANEKLFF. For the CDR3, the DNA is TGTGCCAGCAGCGAAAGATGGGGGGAGGCTAATGAAAAACTGTTTTTT.

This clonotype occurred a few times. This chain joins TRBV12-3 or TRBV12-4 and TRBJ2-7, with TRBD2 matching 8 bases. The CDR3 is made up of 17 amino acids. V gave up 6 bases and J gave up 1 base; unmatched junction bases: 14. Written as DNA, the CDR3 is TGTGCCAGCAGCCCTCGGTCGGGCGGGGGGATTTCCTACGAGCAGTACTTC. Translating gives CASSPRSGGGISYEQYF.

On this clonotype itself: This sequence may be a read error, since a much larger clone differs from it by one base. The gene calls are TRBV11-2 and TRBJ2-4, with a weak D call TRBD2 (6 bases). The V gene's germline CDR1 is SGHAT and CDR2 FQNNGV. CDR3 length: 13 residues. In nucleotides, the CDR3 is TGTGCCAGCAGCCCAGAGGAGGGTCCCATTCGGTACTTC. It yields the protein CASSPEEGPIRYF.